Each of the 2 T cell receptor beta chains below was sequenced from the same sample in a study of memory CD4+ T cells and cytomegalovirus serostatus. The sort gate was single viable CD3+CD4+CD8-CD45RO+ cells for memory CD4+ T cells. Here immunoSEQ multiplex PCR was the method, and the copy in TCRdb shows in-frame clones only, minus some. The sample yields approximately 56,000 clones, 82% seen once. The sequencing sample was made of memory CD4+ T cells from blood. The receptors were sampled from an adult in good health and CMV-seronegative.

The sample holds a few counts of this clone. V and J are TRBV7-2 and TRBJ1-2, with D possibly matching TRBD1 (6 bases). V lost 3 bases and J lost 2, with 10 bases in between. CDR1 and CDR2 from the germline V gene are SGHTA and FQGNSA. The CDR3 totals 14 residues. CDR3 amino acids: CASSLDRRNYGYTF. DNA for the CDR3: TGTGCCAGCAGCTTGGACAGAAGAAACTATGGCTACACCTTC.

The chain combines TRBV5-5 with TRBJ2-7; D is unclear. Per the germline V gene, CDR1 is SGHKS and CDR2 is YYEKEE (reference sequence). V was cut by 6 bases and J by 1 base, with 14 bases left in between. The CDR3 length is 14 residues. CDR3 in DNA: TGTGCCAGCACCTCCGAGGTACGGTCCTACGAGCAGTACTTC. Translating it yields CASTSEVRSYEQYF.